A single sample is the source of the 11 T cell receptor beta chains below, sequenced in a study of beta chain features in type 1 diabetes. Expressed TCRB transcripts got sequenced, as all isolated RNA was reverse transcribed. Clones were sequenced by immunoSEQ multiplex PCR, and TCRdb holds only the in-frame ones, with some missing. The sample contains 200,000 to 300,000 clones, about 25% of which appear only once. Sequencing input: central memory CD4+ T cells from blood. The receptors originated from a man in his thirties or forties in good health.

This clone was recorded a few times. This chain joins TRBV2 and TRBJ1-5; D is unclear. The CDR3 contains 15 residues. Germline V gene sequence: CDR1 SNHLY, CDR2 FYNNEI. Trimming stripped 3 bases from V and 6 bases from J, with 15 bases between. The CDR3 sequence is CASSDNTGRSQPQHF. CDR3 coding DNA: TGTGCCAGCAGTGACAACACGGGCAGGAGTCAGCCCCAGCATTTT.

The chain combines TRBV29-1 with TRBJ2-5, with 14 positions matching TRBD2. From germline, CDR1 is SQVTM and CDR2 ANQGSEA. V shed 6 bases, J shed 3 bases, and the junction held 3 bases outside the gene matches. There are 14 residues in the CDR3. The CDR3 DNA follows: TGCAGCGTCTGGGGACTAGCGGGAGAAGAGACCCAGTACTTC. Its translation: CSVWGLAGEETQYF.

On this clone itself: A single base separates this from a much larger clone, so it may be a read error. This same CDR3 is encoded by further DNA sequences in the sample. The chain links TRBV30 to TRBJ1-2, with a tentative D call TRBD1 (5 bases). The CDR3 is 11 amino acids. V lost 0 bases and J lost 8, with 7 bases in between. Germline V gene sequence: CDR1 GTSNPN, CDR2 SVGIG (reference sequence). Here the CDR3 DNA reads TGTGCCTGGAGTGTGCAGGGAGGCTACACCTTC. It is translated as CAWSVQGGYTF. The whole variable domain, filled in from reference TRBV30 and TRBJ1-2, reads SQTIHQWPATLVQPVGSPLSLECTVEGTSNPNLYWYRQAAGRGLQLLFYSVGIGQISSEVPQNLSASRPQDRQFILSSKKLLLSDSGFYLCAWSVQGGYTFGSGTRLTVV.

The J gene is TRBJ2-1, the V gene TRBV29-1, with D unclear. V was shortened by 8 bases and J by 7 bases, with 21 bases between the two germline ends. The CDR3 totals 14 residues. Germline V gene data show CDR1 as SQVTM and CDR2 as ANQGSEA. CDR3: CSQGLGSGGNEQFF. The DNA of the CDR3 is TGCAGCCAAGGGCTGGGGTCCGGTGGGAATGAGCAGTTCTTC.

The chain has TRBV9 and TRBJ2-5; D possibly matches TRBD1 or TRBD2 (5 bases each). Trimming cost V 4 bases and J 4 bases, with 14 bases left between them. The germline CDR1 and CDR2 sequences are SGDLS and YYNGEE. This CDR3 is built from 14 residues. The CDR3 bases are TGTGCCAGCAGCTGGGACCCCCAGGGAGAGACCCAGTACTTC. It yields the protein CASSWDPQGETQYF.

This chain joins TRBV7-8 and TRBJ2-5; D is perhaps TRBD1 or TRBD2 (5 bases each). Germline CDR1 and CDR2: SGHVS and FQNEAQ. Trimming removed 4 bases from V and 5 bases from J, with 20 bases in between. The CDR3 is made up of 16 amino acids. The CDR3 protein is CASSSGAGGFAETQYF. DNA for the CDR3: TGTGCCAGCAGCTCTGGGGCCGGAGGATTTGCCGAGACCCAGTACTTC.

This clone was observed a handful of times. The J gene is TRBJ2-7, the V gene TRBV10-3, with D possibly being TRBD1 (5 bases). Trimming cost V 7 bases and J 0 bases, with 13 bases left between them. This CDR3 contains 14 residues. CDR1 is ENHRY, CDR2 SYGVKD, per germline. CDR3 region: CAIKGALGSYEQYF. The CDR3 nucleotides are TGTGCCATCAAAGGGGCCCTGGGCTCCTACGAGCAGTACTTC.

This clone was seen a handful of times. The V call is TRBV5-6, the J call TRBJ2-5; no reliable D call. The V and J ends lost 4 bases and 5 bases respectively, with 18 bases between them. Germline-derived CDR1 and CDR2 are SGHDT and YYEEEE. The CDR3 loop spans 15 amino acids. CDR3 sequence (DNA): TGTGCCAGCAGCCCGGACCCTTTCCCGAGGGAGACCCAGTACTTC. Translated, it gives CASSPDPFPRETQYF. Together with reference TRBV5-6 and TRBJ2-5, the CDR3 gives the full variable domain: DAGVTQSPTHLIKTRGQQVTLRCSPKSGHDTVSWYQQALGQGPQFIFQYYEEEERQRGNFPDRFSGHQFPNYSSELNVNALLLGDSALYLCASSPDPFPRETQYFGPGTRLLVL.

V usage is TRBV11-2 and J usage is TRBJ2-5; no definite D call. Trimming stripped 5 bases from V and 1 base from J, with 11 bases between. The CDR3 covers 14 residues. CDR1 and CDR2 (germline): SGHAT, FQNNGV. The CDR3 protein is CASSPRRPQETQYF. Here the CDR3 DNA reads TGTGCCAGCAGCCCGCGGCGTCCCCAAGAGACCCAGTACTTC.

At least ten counts were recorded for this clone. The chain joins TRBV7-2 to TRBJ2-5; maybe TRBD2 (5 bases). Germline V CDR1 and CDR2: SGHTA, FQGNSA. With 5 bases removed from V and 5 bases from J, the gap between germline ends came to 18 bases. The CDR3 totals 15 residues. CDR3 in DNA: TGTGCCAGCAGCCCAAGGTGGGGAGATCGGGAGACCCAGTACTTC. Translated, it gives CASSPRWGDRETQYF.

The V call is TRBV7-9, the J call TRBJ2-1; TRBD2 matches 8 bases. Germline values: CDR1 SEHNR, CDR2 FQNEAQ (reference sequence). The junction had 11 bases not matched to a gene; V was cut back by 0 bases and J by 10 bases. The length of the CDR3 is 16 residues. Here the CDR3 reads CASSLAGGGPAGEQFF. The CDR3 coding sequence is TGTGCCAGCAGCTTAGCCGGCGGGGGGCCGGCGGGGGAGCAGTTCTTC.